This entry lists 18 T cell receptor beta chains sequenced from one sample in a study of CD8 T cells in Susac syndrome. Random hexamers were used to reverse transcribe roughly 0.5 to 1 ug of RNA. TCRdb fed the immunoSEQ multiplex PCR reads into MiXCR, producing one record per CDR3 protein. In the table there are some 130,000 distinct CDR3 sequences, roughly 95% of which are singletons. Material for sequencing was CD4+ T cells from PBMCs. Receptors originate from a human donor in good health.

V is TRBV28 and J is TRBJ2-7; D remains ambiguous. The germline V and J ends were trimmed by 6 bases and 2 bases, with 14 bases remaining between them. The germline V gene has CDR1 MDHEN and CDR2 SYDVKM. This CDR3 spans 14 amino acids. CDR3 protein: CASRQWSQPYEQYF. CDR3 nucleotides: TGTGCCAGCAGACAGTGGAGTCAACCCTACGAGCAGTACTTC.

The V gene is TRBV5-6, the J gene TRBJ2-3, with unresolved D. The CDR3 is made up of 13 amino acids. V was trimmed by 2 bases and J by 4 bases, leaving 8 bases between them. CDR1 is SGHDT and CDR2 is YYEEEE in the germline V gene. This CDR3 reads CASSFFPPDTQYF. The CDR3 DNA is TGTGCCAGCAGCTTCTTCCCCCCAGATACGCAGTATTTT. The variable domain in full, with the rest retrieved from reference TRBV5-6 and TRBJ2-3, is DAGVTQSPTHLIKTRGQQVTLRCSPKSGHDTVSWYQQALGQGPQFIFQYYEEEERQRGNFPDRFSGHQFPNYSSELNVNALLLGDSALYLCASSFFPPDTQYFGPGTRLTVL.

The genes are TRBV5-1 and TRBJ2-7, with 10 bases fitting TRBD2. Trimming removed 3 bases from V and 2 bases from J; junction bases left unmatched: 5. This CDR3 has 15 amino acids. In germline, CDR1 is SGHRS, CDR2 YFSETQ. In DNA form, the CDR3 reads TGCGCCAGCAGCTGGACTAGCGGAGCCACCTACGAGCAGTACTTC. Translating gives CASSWTSGATYEQYF.

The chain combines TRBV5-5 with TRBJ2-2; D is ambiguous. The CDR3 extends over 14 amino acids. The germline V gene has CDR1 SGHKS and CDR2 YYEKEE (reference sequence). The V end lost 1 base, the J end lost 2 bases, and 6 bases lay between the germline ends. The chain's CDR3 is CASSLHHNTGELFF. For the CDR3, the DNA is TGTGCCAGCAGCTTGCACCATAACACCGGGGAGCTGTTTTTT.

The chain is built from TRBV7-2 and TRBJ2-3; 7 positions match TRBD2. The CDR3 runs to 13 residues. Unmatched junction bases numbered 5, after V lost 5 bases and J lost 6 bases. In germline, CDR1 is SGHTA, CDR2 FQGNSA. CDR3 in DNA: TGTGCCAGCAGCCGTGGAGCGGGGGATACGCAGTATTTT. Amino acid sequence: CASSRGAGDTQYF.

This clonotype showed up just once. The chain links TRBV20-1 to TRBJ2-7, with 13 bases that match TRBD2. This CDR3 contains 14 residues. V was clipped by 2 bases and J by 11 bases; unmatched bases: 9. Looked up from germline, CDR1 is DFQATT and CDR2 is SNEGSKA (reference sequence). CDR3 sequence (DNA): TGCAGTGCTAGACTCCCGGGACTAGCGGGAACAAAGTACTTC. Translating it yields CSARLPGLAGTKYF.

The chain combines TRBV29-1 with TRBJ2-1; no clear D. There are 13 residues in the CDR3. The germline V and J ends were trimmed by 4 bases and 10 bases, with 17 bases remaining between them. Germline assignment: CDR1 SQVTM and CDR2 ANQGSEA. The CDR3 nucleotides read TGCAGCGTTGGCCCTATTGACTCATCGGAGCAGTTCTTC. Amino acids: CSVGPIDSSEQFF.

CDR3 protein: CSANLGGFQETQYF. The CDR3 coding sequence is TGCAGTGCAAACCTAGGGGGGTTCCAAGAGACCCAGTACTTC. The V and J genes are TRBV20-1 and TRBJ2-5; perhaps D is TRBD1 or TRBD2 (6 bases each). The CDR3 spans 14 residues. The V and J ends lost 6 bases and 1 base respectively, with 15 bases between them. Germline assignment: CDR1 DFQATT and CDR2 SNEGSKA (reference sequence).

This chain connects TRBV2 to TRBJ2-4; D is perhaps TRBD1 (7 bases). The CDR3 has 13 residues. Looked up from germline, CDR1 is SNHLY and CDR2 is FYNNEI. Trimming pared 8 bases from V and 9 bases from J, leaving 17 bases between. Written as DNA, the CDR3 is TGTGCCAGCGGGATGGAGGGGGCGGTCATTCAGTACTTC. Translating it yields CASGMEGAVIQYF.

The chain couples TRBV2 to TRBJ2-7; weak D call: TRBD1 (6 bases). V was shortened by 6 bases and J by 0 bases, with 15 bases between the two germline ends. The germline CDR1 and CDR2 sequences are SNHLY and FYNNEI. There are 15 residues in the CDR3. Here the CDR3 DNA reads TGTGCCAGCAGCGGACAGTCATGGGCCTCCTACGAGCAGTACTTC. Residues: CASSGQSWASYEQYF.

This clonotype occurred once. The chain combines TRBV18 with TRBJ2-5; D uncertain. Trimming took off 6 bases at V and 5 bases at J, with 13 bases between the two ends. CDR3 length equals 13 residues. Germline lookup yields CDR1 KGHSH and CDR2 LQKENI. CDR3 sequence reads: CASSLDPRETQYF. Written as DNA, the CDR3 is TGTGCCAGCTCTCTGGACCCGAGGGAGACCCAGTACTTC.

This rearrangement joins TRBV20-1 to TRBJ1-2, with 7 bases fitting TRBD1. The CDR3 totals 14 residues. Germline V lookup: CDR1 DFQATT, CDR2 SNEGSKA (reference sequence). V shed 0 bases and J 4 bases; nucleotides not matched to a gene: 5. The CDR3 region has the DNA TGCAGTGCTAGAGATCTGCAGGGGGGCTATGGCTACACCTTC. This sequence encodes CSARDLQGGYGYTF.

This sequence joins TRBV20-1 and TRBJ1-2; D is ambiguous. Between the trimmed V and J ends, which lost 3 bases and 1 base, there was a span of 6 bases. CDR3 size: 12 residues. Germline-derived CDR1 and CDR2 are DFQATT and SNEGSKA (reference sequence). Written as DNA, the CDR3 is TGCAGTGCTAGGACCGATAACTATGGCTACACCTTC. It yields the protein CSARTDNYGYTF.

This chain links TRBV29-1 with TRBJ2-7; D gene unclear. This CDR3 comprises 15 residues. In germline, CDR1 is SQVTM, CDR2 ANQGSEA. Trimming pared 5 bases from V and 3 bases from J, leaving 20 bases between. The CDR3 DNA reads TGCAGCGTTAGGCTTGACCCCCTGGGGTTCTACGAGCAGTACTTC. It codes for CSVRLDPLGFYEQYF.

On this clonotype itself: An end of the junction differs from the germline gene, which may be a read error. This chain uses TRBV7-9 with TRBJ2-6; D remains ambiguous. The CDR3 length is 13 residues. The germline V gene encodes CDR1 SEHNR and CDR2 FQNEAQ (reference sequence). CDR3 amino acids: CASSPSEGNVPTF. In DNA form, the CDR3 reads TGTGCCAGCAGCCCCTCGGAAGGGAACGTCCCGACTTTC. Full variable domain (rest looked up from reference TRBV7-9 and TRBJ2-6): DTGVSQNPRHKITKRGQNVTFRCDPISEHNRLYWYRQTLGQGPEFLTYFQNEAQLEKSRLLSDRFSAERPKGSFSTLEIQRTEQGDSAMYLCASSPSEGNVPTFGAGSRLTVL.

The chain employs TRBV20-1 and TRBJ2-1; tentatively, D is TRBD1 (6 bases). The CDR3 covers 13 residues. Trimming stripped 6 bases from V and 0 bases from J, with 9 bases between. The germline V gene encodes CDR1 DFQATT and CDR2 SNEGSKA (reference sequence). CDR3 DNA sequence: TGCAGTGCGCGCAGGGGCTCCTACAATGAGCAGTTCTTC. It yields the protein CSARRGSYNEQFF.

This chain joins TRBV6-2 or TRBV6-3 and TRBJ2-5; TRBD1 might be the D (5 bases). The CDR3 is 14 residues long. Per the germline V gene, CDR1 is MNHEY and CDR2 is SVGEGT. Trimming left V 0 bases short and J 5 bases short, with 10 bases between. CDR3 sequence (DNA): TGTGCCAGCAGTTACTCGCAGGGTTTGGAGACCCAGTACTTC. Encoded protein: CASSYSQGLETQYF.

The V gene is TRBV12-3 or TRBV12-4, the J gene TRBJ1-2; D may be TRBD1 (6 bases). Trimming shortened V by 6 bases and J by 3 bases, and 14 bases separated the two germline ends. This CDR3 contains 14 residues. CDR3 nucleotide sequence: TGTGCCAGCAGCTGGGGCCAGGGGCACTATGGCTACACCTTC. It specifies CASSWGQGHYGYTF.